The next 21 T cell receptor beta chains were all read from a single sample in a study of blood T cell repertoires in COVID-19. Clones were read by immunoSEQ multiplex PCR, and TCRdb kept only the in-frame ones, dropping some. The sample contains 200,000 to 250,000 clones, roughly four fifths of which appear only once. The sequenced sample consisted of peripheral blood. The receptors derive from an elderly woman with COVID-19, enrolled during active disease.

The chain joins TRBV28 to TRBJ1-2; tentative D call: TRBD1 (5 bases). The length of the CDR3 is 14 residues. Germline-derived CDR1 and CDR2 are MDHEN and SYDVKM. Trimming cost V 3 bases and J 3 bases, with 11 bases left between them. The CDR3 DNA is TGTGCCAGCAGTTTGGGGGGTCCCCACTATGGCTACACCTTC. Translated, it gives CASSLGGPHYGYTF.

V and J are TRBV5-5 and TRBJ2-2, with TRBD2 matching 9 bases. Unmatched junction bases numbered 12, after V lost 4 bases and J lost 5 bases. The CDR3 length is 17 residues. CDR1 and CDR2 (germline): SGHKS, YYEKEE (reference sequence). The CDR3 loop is CASSVTFSGRRTGELFF. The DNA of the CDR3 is TGTGCCAGCAGCGTAACGTTTAGCGGGAGACGGACCGGGGAGCTGTTTTTT.

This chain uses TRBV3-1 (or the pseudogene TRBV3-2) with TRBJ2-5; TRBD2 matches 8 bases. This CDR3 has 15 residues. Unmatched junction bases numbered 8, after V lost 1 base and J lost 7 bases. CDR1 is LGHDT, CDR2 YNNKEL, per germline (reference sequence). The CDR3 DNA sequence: TGTGCCAGCAGCCAAGTTAGCGGGGTCCCGTTGACCCAGTACTTC. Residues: CASSQVSGVPLTQYF.

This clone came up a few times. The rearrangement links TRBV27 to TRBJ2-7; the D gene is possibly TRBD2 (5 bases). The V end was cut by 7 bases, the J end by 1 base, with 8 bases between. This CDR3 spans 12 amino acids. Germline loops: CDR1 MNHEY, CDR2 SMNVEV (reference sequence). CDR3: CASMDSSYEQYF. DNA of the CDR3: TGTGCCAGCATGGACTCTTCCTACGAGCAGTACTTC.

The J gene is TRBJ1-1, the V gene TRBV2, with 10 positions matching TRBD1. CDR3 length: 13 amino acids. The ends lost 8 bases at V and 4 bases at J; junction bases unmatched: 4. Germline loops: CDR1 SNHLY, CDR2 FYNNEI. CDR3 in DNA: TGTGCCAGCGGCCGGGACAGGGGCACTGAAGCTTTCTTT. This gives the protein CASGRDRGTEAFF.

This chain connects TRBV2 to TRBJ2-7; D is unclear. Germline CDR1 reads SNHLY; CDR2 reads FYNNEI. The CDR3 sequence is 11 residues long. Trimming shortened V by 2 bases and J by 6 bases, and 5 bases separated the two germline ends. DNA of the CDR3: TGTGCCAGCAGTGAATTCGGCGAGCAGTACTTC. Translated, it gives CASSEFGEQYF.

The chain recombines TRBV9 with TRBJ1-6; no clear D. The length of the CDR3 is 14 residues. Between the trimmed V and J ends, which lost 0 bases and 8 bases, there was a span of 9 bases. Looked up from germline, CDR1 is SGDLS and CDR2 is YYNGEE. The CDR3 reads CASSVGAGDSPLHF. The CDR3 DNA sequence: TGTGCCAGCAGCGTAGGGGCCGGCGATTCACCCCTCCACTTT.

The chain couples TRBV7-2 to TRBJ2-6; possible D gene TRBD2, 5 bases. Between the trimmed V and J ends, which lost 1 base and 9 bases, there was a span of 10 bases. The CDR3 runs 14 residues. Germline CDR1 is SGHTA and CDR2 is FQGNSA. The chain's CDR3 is CASSLGGLLNVLTF. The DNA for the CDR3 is TGTGCCAGCAGCTTAGGAGGGTTACTCAACGTCCTGACTTTC.

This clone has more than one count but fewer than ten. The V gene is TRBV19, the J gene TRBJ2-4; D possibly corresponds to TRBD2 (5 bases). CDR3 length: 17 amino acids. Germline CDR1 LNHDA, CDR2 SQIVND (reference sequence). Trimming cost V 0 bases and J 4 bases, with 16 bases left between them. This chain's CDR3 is CASSIDRGTVLKNIQYF. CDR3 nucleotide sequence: TGTGCCAGTAGTATAGATCGGGGAACGGTCCTAAAAAACATTCAGTACTTC.

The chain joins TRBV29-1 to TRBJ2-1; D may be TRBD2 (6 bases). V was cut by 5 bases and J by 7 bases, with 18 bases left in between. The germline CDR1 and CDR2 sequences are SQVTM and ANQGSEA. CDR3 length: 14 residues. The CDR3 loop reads CSVSNRDSGNEQFF. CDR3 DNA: TGCAGCGTTTCAAATAGGGACTCCGGTAATGAGCAGTTCTTC.

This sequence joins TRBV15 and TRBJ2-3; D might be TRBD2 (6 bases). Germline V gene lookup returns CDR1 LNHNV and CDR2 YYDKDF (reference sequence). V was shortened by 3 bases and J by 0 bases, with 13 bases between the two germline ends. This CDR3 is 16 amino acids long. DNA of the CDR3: TGTGCCACCAGCAGGAGGGACTTTGCTAGCACAGATACGCAGTATTTT. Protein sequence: CATSRRDFASTDTQYF.

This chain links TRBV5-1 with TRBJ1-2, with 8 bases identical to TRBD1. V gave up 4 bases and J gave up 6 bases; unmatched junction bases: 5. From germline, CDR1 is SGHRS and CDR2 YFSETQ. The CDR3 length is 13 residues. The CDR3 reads CASSLQDRDGYTF. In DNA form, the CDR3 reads TGCGCCAGCAGCCTACAGGACAGGGATGGCTACACCTTC.

The CDR3 DNA follows: TGTGCCAGCAGCCTTACTAGCGGGGGCTACAATGAGCAGTTCTTC. Translated, it gives CASSLTSGGYNEQFF. The V gene is TRBV7-9, the J gene TRBJ2-1, with TRBD2 matching over 11 bases. Germline V gene data show CDR1 as SEHNR and CDR2 as FQNEAQ (reference sequence). CDR3 size: 15 residues. J lost 3 bases, V lost 5 bases, and 3 bases had no gene match. The variable domain in full, with the rest retrieved from reference TRBV7-9 and TRBJ2-1, is DTGVSQNPRHKITKRGQNVTFRCDPISEHNRLYWYRQTLGQGPEFLTYFQNEAQLEKSRLLSDRFSAERPKGSFSTLEIQRTEQGDSAMYLCASSLTSGGYNEQFFGPGTRLTVL.

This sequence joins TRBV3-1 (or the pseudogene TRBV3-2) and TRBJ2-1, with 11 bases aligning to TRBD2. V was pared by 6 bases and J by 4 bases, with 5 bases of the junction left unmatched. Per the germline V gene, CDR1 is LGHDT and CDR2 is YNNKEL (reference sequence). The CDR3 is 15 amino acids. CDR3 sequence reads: CASRLTSGAYNEQFF. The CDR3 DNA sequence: TGTGCCAGCAGGCTGACTAGCGGGGCTTACAATGAGCAGTTCTTC.

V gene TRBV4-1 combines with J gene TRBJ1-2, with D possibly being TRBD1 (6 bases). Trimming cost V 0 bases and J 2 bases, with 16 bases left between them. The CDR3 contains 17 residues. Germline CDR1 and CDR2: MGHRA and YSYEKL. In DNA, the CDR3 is TGCGCCAGCAGCCAAGACGGAAGGCCCGGACAGAACTATGGCTACACCTTC. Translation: CASSQDGRPGQNYGYTF.

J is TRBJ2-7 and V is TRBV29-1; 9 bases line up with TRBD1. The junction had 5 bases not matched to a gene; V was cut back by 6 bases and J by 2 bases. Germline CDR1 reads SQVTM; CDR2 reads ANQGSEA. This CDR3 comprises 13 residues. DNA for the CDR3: TGCAGCGTGGGGACAGGGAAGGCCTACGAGCAGTACTTC. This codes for CSVGTGKAYEQYF.

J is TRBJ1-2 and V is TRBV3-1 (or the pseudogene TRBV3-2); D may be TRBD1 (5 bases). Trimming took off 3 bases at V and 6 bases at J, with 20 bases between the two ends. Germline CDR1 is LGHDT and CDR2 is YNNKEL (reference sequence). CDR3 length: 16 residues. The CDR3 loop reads CASSQNYRSSSDGYTF. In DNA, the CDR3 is TGTGCCAGCAGCCAGAATTACAGGTCCTCCTCGGATGGCTACACCTTC.

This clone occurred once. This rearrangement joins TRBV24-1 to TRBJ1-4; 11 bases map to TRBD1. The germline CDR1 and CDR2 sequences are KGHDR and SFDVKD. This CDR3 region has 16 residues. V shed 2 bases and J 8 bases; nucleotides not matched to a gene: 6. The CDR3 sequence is CATSDSRTGGVEKLFF. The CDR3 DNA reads TGTGCCACCAGTGATTCCAGGACAGGGGGCGTCGAAAAACTGTTTTTT.

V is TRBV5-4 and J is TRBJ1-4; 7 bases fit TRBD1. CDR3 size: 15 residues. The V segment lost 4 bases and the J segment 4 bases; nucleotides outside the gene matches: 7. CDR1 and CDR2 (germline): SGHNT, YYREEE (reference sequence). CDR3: CASSQTGASNEKLFF. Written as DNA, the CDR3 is TGTGCCAGCAGCCAAACAGGGGCGAGTAATGAAAAACTGTTTTTT.

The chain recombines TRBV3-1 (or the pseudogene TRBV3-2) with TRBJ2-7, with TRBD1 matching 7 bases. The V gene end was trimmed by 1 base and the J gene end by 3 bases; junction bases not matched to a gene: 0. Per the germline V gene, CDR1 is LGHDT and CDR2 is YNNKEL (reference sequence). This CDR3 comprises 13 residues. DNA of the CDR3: TGTGCCAGCAGCCAAGCAGGGGGCTACGAGCAGTACTTC. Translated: CASSQAGGYEQYF.

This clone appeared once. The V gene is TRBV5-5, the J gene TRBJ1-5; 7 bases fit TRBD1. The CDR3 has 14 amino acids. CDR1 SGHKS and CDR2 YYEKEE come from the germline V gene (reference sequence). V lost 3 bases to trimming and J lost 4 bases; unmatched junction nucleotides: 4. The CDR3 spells CASSSDRTNQPQHF. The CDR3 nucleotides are TGTGCCAGCAGCTCGGACAGGACAAATCAGCCCCAGCATTTT.